This T cell receptor (beta chain) stems from a study of CD8 T cells in Susac syndrome. It was with random hexamers that about 0.45 to 1 ug RNA was reverse transcribed. TCRdb recomputed calls from the immunoSEQ multiplex PCR reads with MiXCR, one row per CDR3 protein. The sample holds nearly 200,000 distinct CDR3 sequences, nearly 95% seen once. V shed 0 bases and J shed 2 bases, with 3 bases lying between them. Germline-derived CDR1 and CDR2 are LNHNV and YYDKDF (reference sequence). CDR3 length: 13 residues. The specimen sequenced was CD4+ T cells from PBMCs. This receptor was taken from a human donor with multiple sclerosis. The chain joins TRBV15 to TRBJ2-3; no definite D call. The DNA of the CDR3 is TGTGCCACCAGCAGAGACGCCACAGATACGCAGTATTTT. This translates into CATSRDATDTQYF.